This T cell receptor (beta chain) appears in the sequencing data of a study of T-cell reconstitution after alpha-beta-depleted transplantation in children. Preparation of the TCRbeta library used unique molecular identifiers. A single record per CDR3 protein comes from TCRdb applying MiXCR to the PCR reads. The table shows roughly 500,000 distinct CDR3 sequences, with about 12% occurring only once. Germline V CDR1 and CDR2: ENHRY, SYGVKD. This CDR3 comprises 19 residues. The J segment lost 3 bases and the V segment lost 3 bases, leaving 20 bases of the junction unmatched. This specimen consisted of PBMCs from the stem cell graft donor, obtained from the stem cell graft. The source of this sequence is a human donor who donated a stem cell graft to a child with combined immunodeficiency. This chain connects TRBV10-3 to TRBJ2-7; TRBD2 matches at 7 bases. Written as DNA, the CDR3 is TGTGCCATCAGTGACCCAGGACTTTCGGGAGGCCCCAGCAGCTACGAGCAGTACTTC. It specifies CAISDPGLSGGPSSYEQYF.